This T cell receptor beta chain stems from a study of blood T cell repertoires in COVID-19. Overall study: Samples taken during acute and convalescent COVID-19 were collected in the United States, Italy and Spain. In each case, the material was cDNA or gDNA derived from T cells, B-cell-depleted T cells, or PBMCs.

CDR1 is MNHEY, CDR2 SVGAGI, per germline. CDR3 size: 14 residues. V gave up 5 bases and J gave up 8 bases; unmatched junction bases: 11. Authors' processing steps: The assay estimated nucleated cells by amplifying reference gene primers. The protocol was immunoSEQ multiplex PCR, while the TCRdb copy is restricted to in-frame clones and leaves out a portion. V and J calls and clone size follow that table, whereas D and trimming were derived from the DNA. The sample contains about 500,000 clones, about 88% of which appear only once. Patients at the Seattle site were enrolled during active infection and followed longitudinally.

The genes are TRBV6-5 and TRBJ1-2, with TRBD1 matching 7 bases. The source is a woman between 45 and 60 years old with COVID-19, enrolled during active disease. Sequenced material: peripheral blood. As DNA, the CDR3 is TGTGCCAGCAGTCTACCCGACAGGGCGGGAGGCTACACCTTC. It is translated as CASSLPDRAGGYTF.